This passage covers 25 T cell receptor beta chains from one sample sequenced in a study of identical twins. From the 5' RACE reads, TCRdb called clonotypes with MiXCR, one entry per CDR3 protein. Among approximately 620,000 distinct CDR3 sequences, more than 6.5% were seen once, and the ten largest hold 0.98%. The same data also contributed to another study, on yellow fever vaccine responses in identical twins.

The sample comprised PBMCs. The origin of the receptors is a woman aged 18-30 years in good health.

The V gene is TRBV6-5, the J gene TRBJ2-1; 9 nucleotides line up with TRBD1. Per the germline V gene, CDR1 is MNHEY and CDR2 is SVGAGI. Trimming removed 7 bases from V and 9 bases from J; junction bases left unmatched: 13. CDR3 length: 15 amino acids. CDR3 protein: CASISGQGGSSEQFF. The CDR3 nucleotides read TGTGCCAGCATTTCGGGACAGGGCGGTTCCAGTGAGCAGTTCTTC.

This sequence joins TRBV4-3 and TRBJ2-7, with unresolved D. Germline lookup yields CDR1 LGHNA and CDR2 YSLEER. CDR3 length equals 13 residues. Trimming stripped 0 bases from V and 4 bases from J, with 7 bases between. DNA of the CDR3: TGCGCCAGCAGCCAAGATCTCGAATACGAGCAGTACTTC. Translated: CASSQDLEYEQYF.

Ten or more counts support this clonotype. This chain connects TRBV9 to TRBJ2-5; D is perhaps TRBD2 (5 bases). The V end was cut by 4 bases, the J end by 2 bases, with 9 bases between. This CDR3 is built from 13 residues. Germline CDR1 and CDR2: SGDLS and YYNGEE. CDR3 sequence reads: CASSLGIQETQYF. CDR3 in DNA: TGTGCCAGCAGCCTCGGGATACAAGAGACCCAGTACTTC.

This clonotype turned up a few times. The rearrangement links TRBV2 to TRBJ2-1; D could derive from TRBD1 or TRBD2 (5 bases each). This CDR3 contains 16 residues. Trimming removed 0 bases at V and 4 bases at J, with 13 bases between. Looked up from germline, CDR1 is SNHLY and CDR2 is FYNNEI. The CDR3 nucleotides read TGTGCCAGCAGTGAAGCAGGGGACCCCTCTTACAATGAGCAGTTCTTC. Its protein is CASSEAGDPSYNEQFF.

This clonotype was picked up a small number of times. The CDR3 DNA sequence: TGTGCCAGTAGTATGACGGCGGGAGTAACAGATACGCAGTATTTT. Translated, it gives CASSMTAGVTDTQYF. This chain connects TRBV19 to TRBJ2-3, with 7 bases lining up with TRBD2. Germline values: CDR1 LNHDA, CDR2 SQIVND (reference sequence). This CDR3 is 15 amino acids long. The J segment lost 3 bases and the V segment lost 3 bases, leaving 6 bases of the junction unmatched.

This clonotype was observed at least ten times. The rearrangement links TRBV7-8 to TRBJ2-7, with D possibly being TRBD2 (6 bases). The CDR3 contains 16 residues. Between the trimmed V and J ends, which lost 6 bases and 4 bases, there was a span of 22 bases. Per germline, CDR1 SGHVS and CDR2 FQNEAQ. The CDR3 is CASSELSGTGGYEQYF. The CDR3 DNA follows: TGTGCCAGCAGTGAACTCTCCGGGACTGGGGGGTACGAGCAGTACTTC.

V usage is TRBV6-6 and J usage is TRBJ2-7; D is unresolved. This CDR3 region has 13 residues. Germline CDR1 reads MNHNY; CDR2 reads SVGAGI (reference sequence). The ends were cut back, 3 bases at V and 2 bases at J, with 8 bases in the middle. CDR3: CASSYERTYEQYF. DNA of the CDR3: TGTGCCAGCAGTTATGAGCGAACCTACGAGCAGTACTTC.

This chain uses TRBV20-1 with TRBJ2-7, with 7 bases matching TRBD1. CDR1 is DFQATT, CDR2 SNEGSKA, per germline (reference sequence). This CDR3 is 12 amino acids long. V lost 4 bases and J lost 6; bases outside the gene matches: 6. In DNA, the CDR3 is TGCAGTGCTACACGACAGGGAACCGAGCAGTACTTC. Its protein product is CSATRQGTEQYF.

The chain employs TRBV6-1 and TRBJ2-2; D gene ambiguous. This CDR3 comprises 16 residues. The V gene's germline CDR1 is MNHNS and CDR2 SASEGT. Trimming took off 5 bases at V and 4 bases at J, with 17 bases between the two ends. This CDR3 is CASSRPLGGGTGELFF. The CDR3 coding sequence is TGTGCCAGCAGTAGACCCCTGGGCGGTGGCACCGGGGAGCTGTTTTTT.

This clonotype was seen a few times. The junction departs from germline at one end; a sequencing error may be responsible. The rearrangement joins TRBV5-5 to TRBJ2-7; 8 nucleotides line up with TRBD1. The CDR3 is 15 residues long. Germline values: CDR1 SGHKS, CDR2 YYEKEE (reference sequence). CDR3 DNA: TGTGCCAGCAGATTGGGGGACAGGAGACCCTACGAGCAGTACTTC. Encoded protein: CASRLGDRRPYEQYF.

This clonotype was found many times. The rearrangement uses TRBV29-1 and TRBJ2-7; TRBD2 is a possible D gene (6 bases). Germline V gene sequence: CDR1 SQVTM, CDR2 ANQGSEA. This CDR3 spans 15 amino acids. Trimming stripped 3 bases from V and 5 bases from J, with 20 bases between. The CDR3 region is CSVEFLRESSHEQYF. Written as DNA, the CDR3 is TGCAGCGTTGAGTTTTTGCGGGAATCTTCCCACGAGCAGTACTTC.

This clonotype was observed at least ten times. The CDR3 spells CASSLSSGESPLHF. For the CDR3, the DNA is TGTGCCAGCAGTTTATCTTCTGGGGAATCACCCCTCCACTTT. The V gene is TRBV6-2 or TRBV6-3, the J gene TRBJ1-6, with D unresolved. Between the trimmed V and J ends, which lost 4 bases and 10 bases, there was a span of 14 bases. The germline CDR1 and CDR2 sequences are MNHEY and SVGEGT. CDR3 length equals 14 residues.

This clonotype was counted at least ten times. The rearrangement uses TRBV4-3 and TRBJ2-3; TRBD1 matches at 10 bases. The CDR3 extends over 18 amino acids. V lost 0 bases and J lost 3; bases outside the gene matches: 9. Germline CDR1 and CDR2: LGHNA and YSLEER. The CDR3 region has the DNA TGCGCCAGCAGCCAAGACAGATCCGGGACAGGGGCTACAGATACGCAGTATTTT. Translating gives CASSQDRSGTGATDTQYF.

This clonotype showed up many times. The chain has TRBV7-2 and TRBJ1-3; no firm D call. The germline V gene has CDR1 SGHTA and CDR2 FQGNSA. V was clipped by 5 bases and J by 0 bases, with 11 bases between them. The CDR3 is 15 amino acids. The CDR3 sequence: CASSVTMSSGNTIYF. The DNA of the CDR3 is TGTGCCAGCAGCGTCACTATGAGCTCTGGAAACACCATATATTTT.

This clonotype has at least ten counts. The CDR3 protein is CASSSRLVRTGELFF. The CDR3 nucleotides read TGTGCCAGCAGCAGCCGTTTAGTAAGGACCGGGGAGCTGTTTTTT. The chain employs TRBV7-2 and TRBJ2-2; no reliable D call. There are 15 residues in the CDR3. Trimming stripped 5 bases from V and 5 bases from J, with 15 bases between. Per the germline V gene, CDR1 is SGHTA and CDR2 is FQGNSA.

The chain uses TRBV12-3 or TRBV12-4 and TRBJ2-6; D gene unclear. With 1 base removed from V and 4 bases from J, the gap between germline ends came to 8 bases. CDR3 length: 15 residues. CDR3 in amino acids: CASSLGTDGANVLTF. The CDR3 DNA reads as TGTGCCAGCAGTTTAGGGACCGACGGGGCCAACGTCCTGACTTTC.

The chain has TRBV20-1 and TRBJ2-4; the D is unclear. The CDR3 covers 15 residues. Germline CDR1 DFQATT, CDR2 SNEGSKA (reference sequence). Trimming took off 7 bases at V and 0 bases at J, with 16 bases between the two ends. Written as DNA, the CDR3 is TGCAGTGTGTTTCCGAACCGAATAGCCAAAAACATTCAGTACTTC. Translated: CSVFPNRIAKNIQYF.

The genes are TRBV4-1 and TRBJ2-3; 8 nucleotides match TRBD1. Trimming took 4 bases from V and 2 from J; bases not matched to a gene: 5. Germline-derived CDR1 and CDR2 are MGHRA and YSYEKL. This CDR3 comprises 15 residues. In DNA, the CDR3 is TGCGCCAGCAGCCTGACAGGGGACCCCACAGATACGCAGTATTTT. Translation gives CASSLTGDPTDTQYF.

This clonotype was counted at least ten times. The chain uses TRBV10-3 and TRBJ2-3; D uncertain. This CDR3 region has 11 residues. Trimming left V 4 bases short and J 5 bases short, with 4 bases between. Looked up from germline, CDR1 is ENHRY and CDR2 is SYGVKD. The CDR3 reads CAISGQDTQYF. The CDR3 DNA sequence: TGTGCCATCAGTGGTCAAGATACGCAGTATTTT.

This clonotype was seen more than once but under ten times. The chain is built from TRBV11-2 and TRBJ2-1, with 16 positions matching TRBD2. This CDR3 has 18 amino acids. With V trimmed by 5 bases and J by 4 bases, 8 bases remained unmatched. The V gene's germline CDR1 is SGHAT and CDR2 FQNNGV. The CDR3 spells CASSAGTSGRGAYNEQFF. CDR3 nucleotide sequence: TGTGCCAGCAGCGCCGGGACTAGCGGGAGGGGGGCTTACAATGAGCAGTTCTTC.

This clonotype was picked up many times. J is TRBJ2-3 and V is TRBV5-1; 10 positions agree with TRBD2. The CDR3 consists of 17 residues. The germline V gene has CDR1 SGHRS and CDR2 YFSETQ. The junction had 10 bases not matched to a gene; V was cut back by 4 bases and J by 2 bases. CDR3 coding DNA: TGCGCCAGCAGCCCCGGGGGCCTAGCGGGGGACACAGATACGCAGTATTTT. Amino acids: CASSPGGLAGDTDTQYF.

This clonotype has at least ten counts. V is TRBV12-3 or TRBV12-4 and J is TRBJ1-5; perhaps TRBD1 as D (5 bases). The CDR3 has 14 residues. The V end lost 8 bases, the J end lost 2 bases, and 13 bases lay between the germline ends. CDR3 sequence reads: CASRPAGGNQPQHF. DNA of the CDR3: TGTGCCAGCCGCCCCGCGGGGGGCAATCAGCCCCAGCATTTT.

This clonotype was seen repeatedly, ten times or more. CDR3 loop: CASSVEGLSYEQYF. CDR3 in DNA: TGTGCCAGCAGCGTAGAGGGTTTGTCCTACGAGCAGTACTTC. The chain uses TRBV9 and TRBJ2-7; no firm D call. CDR1 is SGDLS and CDR2 is YYNGEE in the germline V gene. The CDR3 has 14 residues. V lost 0 bases and J lost 1, with 8 bases in between. The variable domain in full, with the rest retrieved from reference TRBV9 and TRBJ2-7, is DSGVTQTPKHLITATGQRVTLRCSPRSGDLSVYWYQQSLDQGLQFLIQYYNGEERAKGNILERFSAQQFPDLHSELNLSSLELGDSALYFCASSVEGLSYEQYFGPGTRLTVT.

In regard to this clonotype: Compared with germline, one end of the junction differs, possibly owing to a read error. The chain couples TRBV12-3 or TRBV12-4 to TRBJ2-7, with 12 bases aligning to TRBD2. The CDR3 runs to 18 residues. DNA of the CDR3: TGTACCAGCAGTTTTAAGGGCCGACTAGCGGGAGATCGTAGCGAGCAGTACTTC. Translation: CTSSFKGRLAGDRSEQYF.

The V call is TRBV15, the J call TRBJ2-1; 7 positions match TRBD1. Germline CDR1 is LNHNV and CDR2 is YYDKDF (reference sequence). This CDR3 has 15 amino acids. V lost 1 base to trimming and J lost 4 bases; unmatched junction nucleotides: 4. The CDR3 bases are TGTGCCACCAGCAGAGGGGGGACAGCATACAATGAGCAGTTCTTC. It yields the protein CATSRGGTAYNEQFF.